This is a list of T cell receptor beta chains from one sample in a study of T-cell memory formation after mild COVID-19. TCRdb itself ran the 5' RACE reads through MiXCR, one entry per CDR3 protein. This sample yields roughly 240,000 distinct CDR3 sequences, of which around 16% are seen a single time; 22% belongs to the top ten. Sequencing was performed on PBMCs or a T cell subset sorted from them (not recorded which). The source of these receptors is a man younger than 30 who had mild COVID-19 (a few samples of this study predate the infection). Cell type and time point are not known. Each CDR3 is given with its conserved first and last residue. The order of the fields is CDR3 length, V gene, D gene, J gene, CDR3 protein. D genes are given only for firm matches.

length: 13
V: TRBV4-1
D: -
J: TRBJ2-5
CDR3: CASSRPGQETQYF

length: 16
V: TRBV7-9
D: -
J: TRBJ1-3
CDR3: CASSPKIRTAGNTIYF

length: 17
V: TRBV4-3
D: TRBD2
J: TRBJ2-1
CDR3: CASSQLPGLAGANEQFF

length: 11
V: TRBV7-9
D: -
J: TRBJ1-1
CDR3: CASSFVPGAFF

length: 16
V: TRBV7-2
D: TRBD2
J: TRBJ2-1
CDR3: CASSSASGEPYNEQFF

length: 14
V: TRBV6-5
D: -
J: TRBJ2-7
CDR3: CASREQGALREQYF

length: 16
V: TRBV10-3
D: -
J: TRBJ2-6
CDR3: CAISDQVASGANVLTF

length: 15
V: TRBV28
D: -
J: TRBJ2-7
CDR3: CASSFPGTSGNEQYF

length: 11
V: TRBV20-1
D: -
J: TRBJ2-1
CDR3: CSATQGHEQFF

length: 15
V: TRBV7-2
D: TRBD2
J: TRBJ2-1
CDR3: CASSLDSGGFGEQFF

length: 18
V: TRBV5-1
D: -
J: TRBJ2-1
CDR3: CASSLNILSGGQYNEQFF

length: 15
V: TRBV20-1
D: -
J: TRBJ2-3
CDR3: CSARDTSGGTDTQYF

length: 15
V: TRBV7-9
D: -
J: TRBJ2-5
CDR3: CASSLWSRGKETQYF

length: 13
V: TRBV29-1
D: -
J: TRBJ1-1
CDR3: CSVVRAMNTEAFF

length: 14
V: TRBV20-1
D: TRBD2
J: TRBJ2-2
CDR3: CSARDSGSTGELFF

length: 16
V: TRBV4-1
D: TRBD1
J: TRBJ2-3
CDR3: CASSHPPDRATDTQYF

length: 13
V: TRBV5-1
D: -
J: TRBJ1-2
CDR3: CASSAGTSYGYTF

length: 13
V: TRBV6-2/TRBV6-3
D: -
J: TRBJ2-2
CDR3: CASSFRDTGELFF

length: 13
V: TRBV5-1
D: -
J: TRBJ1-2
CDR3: CASSLERVDGYTF

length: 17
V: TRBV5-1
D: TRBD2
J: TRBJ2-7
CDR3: CASSSGTSGGDGAEQYF

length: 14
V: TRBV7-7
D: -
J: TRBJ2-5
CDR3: CASSSQRYQETQYF

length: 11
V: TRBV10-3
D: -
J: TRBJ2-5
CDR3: CAISDRETQYF

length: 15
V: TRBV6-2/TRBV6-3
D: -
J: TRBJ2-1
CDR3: CASSYDAETYNEQFF

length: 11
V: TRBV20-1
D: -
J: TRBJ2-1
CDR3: CSARGRYEQFF

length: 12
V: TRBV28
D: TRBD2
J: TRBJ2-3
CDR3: CASGGGKDTQYF

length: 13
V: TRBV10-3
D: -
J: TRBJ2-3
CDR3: CAISESTGDTQYF

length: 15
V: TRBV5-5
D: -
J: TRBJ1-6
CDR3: CASSLALGPESPLHF

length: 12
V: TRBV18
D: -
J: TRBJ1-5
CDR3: CASSMGDQPQHF

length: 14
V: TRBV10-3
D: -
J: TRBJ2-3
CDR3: CAISGVGAGDTQYF

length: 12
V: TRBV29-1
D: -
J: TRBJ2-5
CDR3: CSVGVGGETQYF

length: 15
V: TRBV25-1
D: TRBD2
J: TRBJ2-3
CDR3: CASRAAGGHTDTQYF

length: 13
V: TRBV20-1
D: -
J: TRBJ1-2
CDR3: CSVREFTHYGYTF

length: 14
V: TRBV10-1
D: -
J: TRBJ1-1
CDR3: CASSSQGTRTEAFF

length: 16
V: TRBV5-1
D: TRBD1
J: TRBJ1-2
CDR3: CASSRTTGGANYGYTF

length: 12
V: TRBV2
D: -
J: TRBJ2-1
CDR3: CASSGRGHEQFF

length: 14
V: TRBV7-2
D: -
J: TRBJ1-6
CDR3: CASSLFADNSPLHF

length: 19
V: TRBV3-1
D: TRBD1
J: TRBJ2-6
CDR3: CASSKKYGDRLSGANVLTF

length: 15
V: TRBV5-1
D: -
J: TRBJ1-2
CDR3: CASSLVLPANYGYTF